Listed here is a single TCR beta chain. The sample is drawn from a study of blood T cell repertoires in COVID-19. The wider study: Acute and convalescent COVID-19 samples came from the United States, Italy and Spain. Sources were T cells, B-cell-depleted T cells, or PBMCs; the material itself was cDNA or gDNA.

V was cut by 5 bases and J by 1 base, with 14 bases left in between. Germline loops: CDR1 LNHDA, CDR2 SQIVND (reference sequence). This CDR3 region has 15 residues. Sequenced by immunoSEQ multiplex PCR; TCRdb stores in-frame clones only, minus some. This table has more than 95,000 clones, approximately 82% appearing once. This receptor was taken from a woman of 80 years or more with acute or convalescent COVID-19. Material: peripheral blood. The rearrangement links TRBV19 to TRBJ1-1, with TRBD1 as a possible D gene (6 bases). In DNA, the CDR3 is TGTGCCAGTAGTGTTACCGGGACACCGAACACTGAAGCTTTCTTT. Its translation: CASSVTGTPNTEAFF.